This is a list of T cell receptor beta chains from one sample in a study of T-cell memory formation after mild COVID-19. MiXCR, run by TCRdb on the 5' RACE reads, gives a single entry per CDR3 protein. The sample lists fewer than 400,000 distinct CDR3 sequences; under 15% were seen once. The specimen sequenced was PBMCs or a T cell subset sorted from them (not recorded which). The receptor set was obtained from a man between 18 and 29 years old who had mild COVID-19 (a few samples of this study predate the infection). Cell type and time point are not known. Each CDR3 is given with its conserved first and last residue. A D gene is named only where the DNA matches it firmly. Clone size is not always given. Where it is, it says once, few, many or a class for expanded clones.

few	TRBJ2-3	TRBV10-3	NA	TGTGCCATCAGTGACAGCACAGATACGCAGTATTTT	CAISDSTDTQYF
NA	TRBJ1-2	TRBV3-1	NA	TGTGCCAGCAGCCACCAGACAGGATCTAACTATGGCTACACCTTC	CASSHQTGSNYGYTF
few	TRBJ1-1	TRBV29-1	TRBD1	TGCAGCTCCGGGGACAGCCTGAACACTGAAGCTTTCTTT	CSSGDSLNTEAFF
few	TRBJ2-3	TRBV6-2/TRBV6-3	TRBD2	TGTGCCAGCCAGAGGGGACTAGGGGTACCGGATACGCAGTATTTT	CASQRGLGVPDTQYF
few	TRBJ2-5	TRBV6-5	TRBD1	TGTGCCAGCAGTTCGTGGACAGGAAAGACCCAGTACTTC	CASSSWTGKTQYF
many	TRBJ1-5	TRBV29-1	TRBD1	TGCAGCGTAGTGACAGGGGGCTATCAGCCCCAGCATTTT	CSVVTGGYQPQHF
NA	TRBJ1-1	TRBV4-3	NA	TGCGCCAGCAGCCAAGATACCCCCAGGGATACTGAAGCTTTCTTT	CASSQDTPRDTEAFF
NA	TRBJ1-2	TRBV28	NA	TGTGCCAGCAGTTTATCCCGCGGGGTCAATGGCTACACCTTC	CASSLSRGVNGYTF
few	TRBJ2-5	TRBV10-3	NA	TGTGCCATCAGTGAGAATCGAGTGGGGAGGGAGACCCAGTACTTC	CAISENRVGRETQYF
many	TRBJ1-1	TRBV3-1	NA	TGCGCCAGCAGCCAAGGGGGGACTGAAGCTTTCTTT	CASSQGGTEAFF
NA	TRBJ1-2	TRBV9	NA	TGTGCCAGCAGCGTAGTTTTGGGACCTTTCAGTGGCTACACCTTC	CASSVVLGPFSGYTF
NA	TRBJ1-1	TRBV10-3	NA	TGTGCCATCAACCCCGACGGGAACACTGAAGCTTTCTTT	CAINPDGNTEAFF
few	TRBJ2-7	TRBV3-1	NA	TGTGCCAGCAGCCAAGCGTCCTACGAGCAGTACTTC	CASSQASYEQYF
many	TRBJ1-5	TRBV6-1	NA	TGTGCCAGCGAGAGAAGGGGGGGTAGCAATCAGCCCCAGCATTTT	CASERRGGSNQPQHF
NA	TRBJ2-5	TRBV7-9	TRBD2	TGTGCCAGCGGGGGGGATGGGCAAGAGACCCAGTACTTC	CASGGDGQETQYF
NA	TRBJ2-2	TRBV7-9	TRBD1	TGTGCCAGCACCTCGGGACAGGGCACCGGGGAGCTGTTTTTT	CASTSGQGTGELFF
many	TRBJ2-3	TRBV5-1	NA	TGCGCCAGCAGCGTCGACATAGATACGCAGTATTTT	CASSVDIDTQYF
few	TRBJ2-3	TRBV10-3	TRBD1	TGTGCCATCAGAACCGGGACAGGGGACGCAGATACGCAGTATTTT	CAIRTGTGDADTQYF
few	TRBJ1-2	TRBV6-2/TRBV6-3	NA	TGTGCCACCCGGCGGGATGGCTACACCTTC	CATRRDGYTF
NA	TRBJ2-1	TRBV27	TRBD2	TGTGCCACCCGGCGGGGGGCTAATGAGCAGTTCTTC	CATRRGANEQFF
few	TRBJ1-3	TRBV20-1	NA	TGCAGTGCTAGGATTAATGCTGGAAACACCATATATTTT	CSARINAGNTIYF
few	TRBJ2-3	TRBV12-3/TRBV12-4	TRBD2	TGTGCCAGCAGTTTAAGACTAGCGGGGTACACAGATACGCAGTATTTT	CASSLRLAGYTDTQYF
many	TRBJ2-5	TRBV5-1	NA	TGCGCCAGCAGCCGTACAGGACAAGAGACCCAGTACTTC	CASSRTGQETQYF
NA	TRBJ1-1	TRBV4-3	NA	TGCGCCAGCAGCCAAGATTCCGGGGGACGGACTGAAGCTTTCTTT	CASSQDSGGRTEAFF
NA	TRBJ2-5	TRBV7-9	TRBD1	TGTGCCAGCAGCCCCGGGACAGGGGAATTCGAGACCCAGTACTTC	CASSPGTGEFETQYF
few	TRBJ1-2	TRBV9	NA	TGTGCCAGCAGCCCCGGGGATGTCTATGGCTACACCTTC	CASSPGDVYGYTF
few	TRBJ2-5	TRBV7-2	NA	TGTGCCAGCAGCCGACTCCGGGAGACCCAGTACTTC	CASSRLRETQYF
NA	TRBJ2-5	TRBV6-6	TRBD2	TGTGCCAGCAGTTTGGGGGGACTAGGAGCGGGCGAGACCCAGTACTTC	CASSLGGLGAGETQYF
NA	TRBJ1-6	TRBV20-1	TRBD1	TGCAGTGCCCCGCCAGGGGGCGGTTCACCCCTCCACTTT	CSAPPGGGSPLHF
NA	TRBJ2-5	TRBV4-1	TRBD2	TGCGCCAGCAGCCTCGGGACTAGCGGGGGATTTAGGGAGACCCAGTACTTC	CASSLGTSGGFRETQYF
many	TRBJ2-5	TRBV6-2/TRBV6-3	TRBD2	TGTGCCAGCAGTCTCGCCGGGCGGGAGGAGACCCAGTACTTC	CASSLAGREETQYF
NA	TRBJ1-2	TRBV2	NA	TGTGCCAGCAAAAGGGAGGTGGCTGGCTACACCTTC	CASKREVAGYTF
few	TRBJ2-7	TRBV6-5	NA	TGTGCCAGCAGTTACTCGAGGTGGGGCGAGCAGTACTTC	CASSYSRWGEQYF
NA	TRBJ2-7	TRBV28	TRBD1	TGTGCCAGCAGGGGTGGGGACAGATCCTACGAGCAGTACTTC	CASRGGDRSYEQYF